These T cell receptor beta chains were read from a single sample in a study of Graves' ophthalmopathy and Graves' hyperthyroidism. TCRdb called the multiplex PCR reads again in MiXCR, with one record for every CDR3 protein. The table includes 740,000 or so distinct CDR3 sequences, roughly 40% detected once. The source material was peripheral blood. Source of these receptors: an adult man with Graves' ophthalmopathy. Both conserved end residues are part of each CDR3. Each record gives: V gene, J gene, clone size, D gene, CDR3 DNA, CDR3 protein. A D gene is named only where the DNA matches it firmly. Size tells how often a clone was seen (once, few, many) or the class of an expanded clone, and some rows leave it out.

V: TRBV29-1
J: TRBJ1-3
size: many
D: TRBD1
DNA: TGCAGCGGTACAGGGGAAGGTGGAAACACCATATATTTT
CDR3: CSGTGEGGNTIYF

V: TRBV11-3
J: TRBJ2-7
size: NA
D: NA
DNA: TGTGCCAGCAGGGACGGGGGACACCTCTCCTACGAGCAGTACTTC
CDR3: CASRDGGHLSYEQYF

V: TRBV2
J: TRBJ2-7
size: many
D: NA
DNA: TGTGCCAGCAGTGGAGGGGTAGGAGTCGAGCAGTACTTC
CDR3: CASSGGVGVEQYF

V: TRBV7-9
J: TRBJ2-2
size: NA
D: TRBD1
DNA: TGTGCCAGCAGGCCGGGACAGGGGAACACCGGGGAGCTGTTTTTT
CDR3: CASRPGQGNTGELFF

V: TRBV29-1
J: TRBJ2-5
size: many
D: NA
DNA: TGCAGCGTTGAAGCTGTTAAAGAGACCCAGTACTTC
CDR3: CSVEAVKETQYF

V: TRBV7-3
J: TRBJ2-3
size: few
D: NA
DNA: TGTGCCAGCAGCTTAAGGGCCTCCACAGATACGCAGTATTTT
CDR3: CASSLRASTDTQYF

V: TRBV5-4
J: TRBJ1-6
size: few
D: NA
DNA: TGTGCCAGCAAAGACCGGGACCTGGGGAATTCACCCCTCCACTTT
CDR3: CASKDRDLGNSPLHF

V: TRBV15
J: TRBJ2-6
size: NA
D: NA
DNA: TGTGCCACCAGCAGAGGTAGGGCCAACGTCCTGACTTTC
CDR3: CATSRGRANVLTF

V: TRBV7-6
J: TRBJ2-5
size: many
D: NA
DNA: TGTGCCAGCAGCTCCAGGGGTTGGGAAGAGACCCAGTACTTC
CDR3: CASSSRGWEETQYF

V: TRBV10-3
J: TRBJ2-7
size: many
D: TRBD1
DNA: TGTGCCATCAACCGGGACAGCTCCTACGAGCAGTACTTC
CDR3: CAINRDSSYEQYF

V: TRBV7-9
J: TRBJ1-1
size: few
D: NA
DNA: TGTGCCAGCACCCCTCCAAGAGGGAGGGAGAACACTGAAGCTTTCTTT
CDR3: CASTPPRGRENTEAFF